This TCR beta chain was retrieved from a study of T cell repertoires in cytomegalovirus infection. Details on this clonotype: Its antigen is undetermined.

Using its own MiXCR run on the reads, TCRdb lists one record per CDR3 protein. The sample has under 850,000 distinct CDR3 sequences, roughly a third seen once. CDR3 length: 12 residues. With 7 bases removed from V and 8 bases from J, the gap between germline ends came to 14 bases. Per germline, CDR1 MDHEN and CDR2 SYDVKM. This chain joins TRBV28 and TRBJ1-1; possible D gene TRBD1, 6 bases. The sample consisted of cultured PBMCs, taken from culture after CMV antigen stimulation. The clonotype was recovered from a human donor in good health (CMV status not recorded). Some clones in this sample may be carry-over from other donors' samples. CDR3 bases: TGTGCCAGCAAAAACCGACAGGAAGAAGCTTTCTTT. This gives the protein CASKNRQEEAFF. Supplemented by reference TRBV28 and TRBJ1-1, the full variable domain reads DVKVTQSSRYLVKRTGEKVFLECVQDMDHENMFWYRQDPGLGLRLIYFSYDVKMKEKGDIPEGYSVSREKKERFSLILESASTNQTSMYLCASKNRQEEAFFGQGTRLTVV.